Below are 9 T cell receptor beta chains sequenced from a single sample in a study of early T cells in non-severe SARS-CoV-2 infection. TCRdb re-analysed the 5' RACE reads in MiXCR, keeping a single row per CDR3 protein. The sample shows 85,000 to 100,000 distinct CDR3 sequences, 11% of them seen only once. The sequencing here drew on whole blood, taken at baseline. The receptors stem from an adult who was a healthcare worker with PCR-confirmed SARS-CoV-2 infection or an uninfected control (not recorded which).

The CDR3 region has the DNA TGTGCCAGCTCACCACCGTCAATCTCTGGGGCCAACGTCCTGACTTTC. Translation: CASSPPSISGANVLTF. The chain uses TRBV18 and TRBJ2-6; D remains unclear. Per germline, CDR1 KGHSH and CDR2 LQKENI. This CDR3 is 16 amino acids long. Deletions cut 0 bases from V and 0 bases from J, with 6 bases between.

Many counts were recorded for this clonotype. The chain is built from TRBV19 and TRBJ2-7; D might be TRBD2 (5 bases). This CDR3 has 11 amino acids. Germline V gene lookup returns CDR1 LNHDA and CDR2 SQIVND (reference sequence). Trimming took 4 bases from V and 5 from J, leaving 6 bases between them. Written as DNA, the CDR3 is TGTGCCAGTAGTAGAGGGCACGAGCAGTACTTC. The encoded protein is CASSRGHEQYF.

Only a few counts were recorded for this clonotype. This chain links TRBV27 with TRBJ2-1; D may be TRBD2 (5 bases). CDR3 length: 15 amino acids. CDR1 and CDR2 (germline): MNHEY, SMNVEV (reference sequence). V was shortened by 5 bases and J by 6 bases, with 17 bases between the two germline ends. The CDR3 DNA reads TGTGCCAGCAGTACCTTGAGGGCTGCCTCCAATGAGCAGTTCTTC. Its translation: CASSTLRAASNEQFF.

This clonotype occurred many times. The chain links TRBV7-2 to TRBJ2-5; 8 positions match TRBD2. Germline V lookup: CDR1 SGHTA, CDR2 FQGNSA. V dropped 5 bases and J dropped 3; count of bases not matched to a gene: 8. This CDR3 comprises 15 residues. CDR3 region: CASSIGGAGEETQYF. The CDR3 DNA follows: TGTGCCAGCAGCATCGGAGGAGCGGGAGAAGAGACCCAGTACTTC.

There are a few counts of this clonotype. V and J are TRBV4-3 and TRBJ2-1, with D perhaps being TRBD1 or TRBD2 (6 bases each). Germline assignment: CDR1 LGHNA and CDR2 YSLEER. The ends were cut back, 7 bases at V and 10 bases at J, with 26 bases in the middle. The CDR3 covers 16 residues. The CDR3 loop is CASKTGTTGGLDEQFF. In DNA, the CDR3 is TGCGCCAGCAAAACCGGGACCACCGGGGGCCTAGACGAGCAGTTCTTC.

This clonotype has a count of ten or more. The chain links TRBV29-1 to TRBJ2-5; 8 bases map to TRBD2. CDR1 and CDR2 from the germline V gene are SQVTM and ANQGSEA. The V gene end was trimmed by 4 bases and the J gene end by 4 bases; junction bases not matched to a gene: 5. The CDR3 is 13 amino acids. The CDR3 DNA follows: TGCAGCGTTGCCCTGACTAGCGCAGAGACCCAGTACTTC. It codes for CSVALTSAETQYF.

In its sample, this clonotype was seen a few times. This chain links TRBV5-4 with TRBJ2-3; the match to TRBD2 covers 12 bases. The trim removed 3 bases at V and 6 bases at J, leaving 2 bases unmatched. The CDR3 is made up of 14 amino acids. The germline V gene has CDR1 SGHNT and CDR2 YYREEE (reference sequence). Written as DNA, the CDR3 is TGTGCCAGCAGCTCAGGGACTAGCGGGGATACGCAGTATTTT. Translating gives CASSSGTSGDTQYF.

This clonotype showed up many times. The chain joins TRBV20-1 to TRBJ2-1; TRBD2 agrees at 13 bases. The CDR3 covers 17 residues. Germline assignment: CDR1 DFQATT and CDR2 SNEGSKA (reference sequence). V was clipped by 0 bases and J by 6 bases; unmatched bases: 8. The chain's CDR3 is CSARDLRLAGGTNEQFF. The DNA of the CDR3 is TGCAGTGCTAGAGATCTCCGACTAGCGGGAGGAACCAATGAGCAGTTCTTC.

The chain recombines TRBV20-1 with TRBJ1-5, with D perhaps TRBD1 (5 bases). V was cut by 3 bases and J by 4 bases, with 16 bases left in between. Germline assignment: CDR1 DFQATT and CDR2 SNEGSKA (reference sequence). The CDR3 loop spans 15 amino acids. Here the CDR3 DNA reads TGCAGTGCTAGTACGAGTGGGGCAGAAAATCAGCCCCAGCATTTT. It codes for CSASTSGAENQPQHF.